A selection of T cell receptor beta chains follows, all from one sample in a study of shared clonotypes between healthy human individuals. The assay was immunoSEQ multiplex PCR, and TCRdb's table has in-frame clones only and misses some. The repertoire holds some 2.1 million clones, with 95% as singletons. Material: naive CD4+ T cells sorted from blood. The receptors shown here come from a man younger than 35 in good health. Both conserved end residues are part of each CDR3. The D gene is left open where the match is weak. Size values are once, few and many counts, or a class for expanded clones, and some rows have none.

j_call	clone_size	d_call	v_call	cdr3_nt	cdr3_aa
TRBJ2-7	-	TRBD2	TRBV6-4	TGTGCCAGCAGCGCGACTGAGACTAGCGTTCCTTTGTACGAGCAGTACTTC	CASSATETSVPLYEQYF
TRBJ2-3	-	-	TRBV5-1	TGCGCCAGCAGCCCCGGGAAAGGGACTTTCACAGATACGCAGTATTTT	CASSPGKGTFTDTQYF
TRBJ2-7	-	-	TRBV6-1	TGTGCCAGCAGTGATCGCGACGACGAGCAGTACTTC	CASSDRDDEQYF
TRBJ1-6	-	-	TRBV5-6	TGTGCCAGCAGCTATTCTTTTGGCTCCTATAATTCACCCCTCCACTTT	CASSYSFGSYNSPLHF
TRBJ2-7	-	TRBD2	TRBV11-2	TGTGCCAGCAGCCTGAGGACTAGCATAGACTCCTACGAGCAGTACTTC	CASSLRTSIDSYEQYF
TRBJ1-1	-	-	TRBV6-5	TGTGCCAGCAGTCCCCTCGGGGGGGGGCGTGAAGCTTTCTTT	CASSPLGGGREAFF
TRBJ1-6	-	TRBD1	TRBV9	TGTGCCAGCAGCGTAGGGGACAGGGGGGGTTATTCACCCCTCCACTTT	CASSVGDRGGYSPLHF
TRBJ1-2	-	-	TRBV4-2	TGTGCCAGCAGCCAAGACAGATATGGCTACACCTTC	CASSQDRYGYTF
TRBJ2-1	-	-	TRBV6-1	TGTGCCAGCAGCAACGAGGGCTACTCCTACAATGAGCAGTTCTTC	CASSNEGYSYNEQFF
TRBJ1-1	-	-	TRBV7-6	TGTGCCACAAGGCCTAGCGGGGGCAGCACTGAAGCTTTCTTT	CATRPSGGSTEAFF
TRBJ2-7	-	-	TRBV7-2	TGTGCCAGCAGCTTGTACACCATCTCCTACGAGCAGTACTTC	CASSLYTISYEQYF
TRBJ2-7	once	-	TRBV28	TGTGCCAGCAGTTGGCGTAGGGAGCAGTACTTC	CASSWRREQYF
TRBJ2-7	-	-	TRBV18	TGTGCCAGCTCAAGTACGGGGCCCTACGAGCAGTACTTC	CASSSTGPYEQYF
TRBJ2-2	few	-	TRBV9	TGTGCCAGCAGCGTCGCAGGGTCGAACACCGGGGAGCTGTTTTTT	CASSVAGSNTGELFF
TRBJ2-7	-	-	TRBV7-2	TGTGCCAGCAGCTTAGAACCGGGCGGTGCCTACGAGCAGTACTTC	CASSLEPGGAYEQYF
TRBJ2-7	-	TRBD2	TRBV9	TGTGCCAGCAGCGTGACTAGCGGGACTCGCGAGCAGTACTTC	CASSVTSGTREQYF
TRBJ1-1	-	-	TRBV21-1	TGTGCCAGCAGCAAAGACAGGCTGAACACTGAAGCTTTCTTT	CASSKDRLNTEAFF
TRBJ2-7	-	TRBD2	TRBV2	TGTGCCAGCAGTGGTAGCGGGGGGGCACACGAGCAGTACTTC	CASSGSGGAHEQYF
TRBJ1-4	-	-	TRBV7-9	TGTGCCAGCAGCCCCAGTGGTAGCGCAACTAATGAAAAACTGTTTTTT	CASSPSGSATNEKLFF
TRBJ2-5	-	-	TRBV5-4	TGTGCCAGCAGCCTAGGGGATGAGACCCAGTACTTC	CASSLGDETQYF
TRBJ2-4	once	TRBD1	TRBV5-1	TGCGCCAGCAGCGAACAAGGACAGGGGGCCAAAAACATTCAGTACTTC	CASSEQGQGAKNIQYF
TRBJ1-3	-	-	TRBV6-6	TGTGCCAGCTCGTGGAACTCTATCATCGGGGACACCATATATTTT	CASSWNSIIGDTIYF
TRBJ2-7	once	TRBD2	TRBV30	TGTGCCTGGCGGGAGGCCTACGAGCAGTACTTC	CAWREAYEQYF
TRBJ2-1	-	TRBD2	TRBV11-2	TGTGCCAGCAGCCCCCGGGGGGATGAGCAGTTCTTC	CASSPRGDEQFF
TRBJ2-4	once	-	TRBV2	TGTGCCAGCAGTGAATTCGGCGGGACTGCAGCCAAAAACATTCAGTACTTC	CASSEFGGTAAKNIQYF
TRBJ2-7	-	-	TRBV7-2	TGTGCCAGCAGCTTAGAAATCGGGAGTAACGAGCAGTACTTC	CASSLEIGSNEQYF
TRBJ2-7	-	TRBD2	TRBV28	TGTGCCAGCAGTTTTCCGGGACTAGCGGAACCGTTTTACTTC	CASSFPGLAEPFYF
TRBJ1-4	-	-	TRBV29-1	TGCAGCGTAGGGGACGTCATTGAAAAACTGTTTTTT	CSVGDVIEKLFF
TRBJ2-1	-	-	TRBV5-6	TGTGCCAGCAGCTTGAGGCGGATTGTTTCCTACAATGAGCAGTTCTTC	CASSLRRIVSYNEQFF
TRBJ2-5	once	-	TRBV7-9	TGTGCCAGCAGCTTTGGAAACACCCAAGAGACCCAGTACTTC	CASSFGNTQETQYF
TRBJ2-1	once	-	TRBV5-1	TGCGCCAGCAGCTTGATACAGGGCCCTGAGCAGTTCTTC	CASSLIQGPEQFF
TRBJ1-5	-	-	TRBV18	TGTGCCAGCTCACCCTCAGGTTCGGAGCCCCAGCATTTT	CASSPSGSEPQHF
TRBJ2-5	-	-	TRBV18	TGTGCCAGCTCACCACCGGGAGCCGAGACCCAGTACTTC	CASSPPGAETQYF